One T cell receptor (beta chain) is described in this entry. CDR3 length: 14 residues. V lost 6 bases and J lost 4, with 13 bases in between. Germline-derived CDR1 and CDR2 are LNHDA and SQIVND (reference sequence). Authors' analysis steps: Estimation of nucleated cell counts was performed using reference gene primer amplification. Repertoires were generated with immunoSEQ multiplex PCR, while TCRdb's copy carries only in-frame clones and drops some. V, J and clone size were drawn from that table, and D and trimming were deduced from the DNA. The sample consists of roughly 400,000 clones, roughly 87% of them appearing once. These data come from a study of blood T cell repertoires in COVID-19. The overall study: The origin of the acute and convalescent COVID-19 samples was the United States, Italy and Spain.

Allocation to cohorts depended on clinical history reported by the participants. The sample comprised PBMCs or T cells enriched from blood (not recorded which). This rearrangement joins TRBV19 to TRBJ2-1; D is possibly TRBD2 (6 bases). This receptor was identified in a man aged 18 to 29 who had recovered from COVID-19. CDR3 residues: CASRLRGLYNEQFF. CDR3 coding DNA: TGTGCCAGTAGGCTGCGGGGCTTATACAATGAGCAGTTCTTC.